This T cell receptor (beta chain) was recovered during a study of OX40 agonist ivuxolimab in advanced cancers. Study-level information: The study treated patients with ivuxolimab, an agonistic anti-OX40 (CD134) antibody. Study observations and caveats: Those patients achieving a partial response at 0.1-3.0 mg/kg showed among the lowest clonal expansion. Doses of 0.1 to 3.0 mg/kg were accompanied by clonal expansion of CD4+ and CD8+ blood T cells by week 6.

About this clone: Its target is not known.

The study sampled blood at baseline, cycle 4 day 1, and cycle 7 day 1. V lost 3 bases and J lost 7; bases outside the gene matches: 2. This CDR3 spans 12 amino acids. CDR1 MGHRA and CDR2 YSYEKL come from the germline V gene. The data were produced by immunoSEQ multiplex PCR, yet TCRdb's version contains in-frame clones alone and is incomplete. The repertoire consists of around 79,000 clones, with more than 85% occurring once and the leading ten covering roughly a tenth. The source is an adult with an advanced solid tumor such as melanoma, head and neck, liver or kidney cancer. This specimen was CD4+ or CD8+ T cells sorted from blood, taken in a trial of the OX40 agonist ivuxolimab. This sequence joins TRBV4-1 and TRBJ1-2, with 7 bases matching TRBD1. CDR3 nucleotides: TGCGCCAGCAGCCAGACAGGGTTTGGCTACACCTTC. This encodes CASSQTGFGYTF.